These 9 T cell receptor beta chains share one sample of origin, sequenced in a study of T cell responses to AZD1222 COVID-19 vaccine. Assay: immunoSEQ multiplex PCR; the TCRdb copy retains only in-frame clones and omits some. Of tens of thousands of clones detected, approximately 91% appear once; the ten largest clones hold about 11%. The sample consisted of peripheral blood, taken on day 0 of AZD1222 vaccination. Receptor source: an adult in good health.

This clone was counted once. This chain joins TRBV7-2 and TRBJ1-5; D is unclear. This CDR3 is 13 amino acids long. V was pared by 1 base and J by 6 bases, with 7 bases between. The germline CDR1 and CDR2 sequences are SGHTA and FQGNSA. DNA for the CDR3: TGTGCCAGCAGCTTAGATCAGGTTCAGCCCCAGCATTTT. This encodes CASSLDQVQPQHF.

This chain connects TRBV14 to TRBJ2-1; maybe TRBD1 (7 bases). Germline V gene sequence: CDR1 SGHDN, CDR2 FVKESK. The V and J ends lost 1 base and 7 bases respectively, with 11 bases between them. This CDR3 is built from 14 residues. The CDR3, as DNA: TGTGCCAGCAGCCAAGCAGGGGGGTGGAATGAGCAGTTCTTC. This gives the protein CASSQAGGWNEQFF.

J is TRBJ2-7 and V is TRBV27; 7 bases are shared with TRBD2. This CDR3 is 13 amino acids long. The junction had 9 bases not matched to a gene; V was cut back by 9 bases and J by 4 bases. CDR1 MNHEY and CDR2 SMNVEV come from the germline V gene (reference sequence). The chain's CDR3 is CASSSGLGYEQYF. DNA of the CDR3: TGTGCCAGTTCCTCCGGACTAGGTTACGAGCAGTACTTC.

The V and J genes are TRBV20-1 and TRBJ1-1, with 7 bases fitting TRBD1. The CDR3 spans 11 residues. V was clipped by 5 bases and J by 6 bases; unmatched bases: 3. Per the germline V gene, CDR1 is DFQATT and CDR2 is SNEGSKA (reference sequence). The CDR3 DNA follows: TGCAGTGCTGGCCAGGGGGCTGAAGCTTTCTTT. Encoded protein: CSAGQGAEAFF.

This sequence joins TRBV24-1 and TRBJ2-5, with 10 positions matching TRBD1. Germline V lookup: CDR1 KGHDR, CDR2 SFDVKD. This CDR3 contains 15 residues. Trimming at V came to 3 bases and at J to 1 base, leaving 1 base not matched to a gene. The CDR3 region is CATSDRQGAQETQYF. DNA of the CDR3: TGTGCCACCAGTGATAGACAGGGGGCCCAAGAGACCCAGTACTTC.

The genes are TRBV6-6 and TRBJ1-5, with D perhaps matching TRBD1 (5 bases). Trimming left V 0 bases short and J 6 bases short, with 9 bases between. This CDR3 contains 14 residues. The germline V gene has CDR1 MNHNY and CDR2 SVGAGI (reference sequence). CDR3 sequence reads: CASSYSAGVQPQHF. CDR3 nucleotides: TGTGCCAGCAGTTACTCCGCGGGGGTTCAGCCCCAGCATTTT.

The CDR3 region is CASSQETNEQFF. DNA for the CDR3: TGTGCCAGCAGCCAGGAAACCAATGAGCAGTTCTTC. The V gene is TRBV3-1 (or the pseudogene TRBV3-2), the J gene TRBJ2-1; no clear D gene. Germline V CDR1 and CDR2: LGHDT, YNNKEL (reference sequence). There are 12 residues in the CDR3. V was trimmed by 3 bases and J by 6 bases, leaving 6 bases between them.

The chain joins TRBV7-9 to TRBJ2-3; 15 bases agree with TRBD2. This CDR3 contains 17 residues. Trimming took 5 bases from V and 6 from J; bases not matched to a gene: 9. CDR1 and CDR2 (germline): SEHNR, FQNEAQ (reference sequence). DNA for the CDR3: TGTGCCAGCAGCGATAGACGGGGGACTAGCGGGAGGGATACGCAGTATTTT. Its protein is CASSDRRGTSGRDTQYF.

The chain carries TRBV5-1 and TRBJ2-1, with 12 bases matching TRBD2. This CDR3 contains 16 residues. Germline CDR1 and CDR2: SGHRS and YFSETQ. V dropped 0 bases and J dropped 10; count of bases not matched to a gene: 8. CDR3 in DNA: TGCGCCAGCAGCTTGGCGCTAGCGGGAGGGCCGGGAGAGCAGTTCTTC. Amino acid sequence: CASSLALAGGPGEQFF.